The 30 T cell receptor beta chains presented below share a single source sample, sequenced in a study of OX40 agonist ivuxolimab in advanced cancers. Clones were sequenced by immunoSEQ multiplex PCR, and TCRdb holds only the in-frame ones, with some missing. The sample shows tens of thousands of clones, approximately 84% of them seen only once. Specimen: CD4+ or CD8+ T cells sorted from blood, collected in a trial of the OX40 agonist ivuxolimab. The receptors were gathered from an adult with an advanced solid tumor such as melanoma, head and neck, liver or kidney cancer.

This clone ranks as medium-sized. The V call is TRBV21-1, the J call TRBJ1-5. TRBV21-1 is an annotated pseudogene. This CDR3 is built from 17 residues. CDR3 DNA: TGTGCCAGCAGCAAAGGGGATGGGGGTAGGGCCAATCAGCCCCAGCATTTT. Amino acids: CASSKGDGGRANQPQHF.

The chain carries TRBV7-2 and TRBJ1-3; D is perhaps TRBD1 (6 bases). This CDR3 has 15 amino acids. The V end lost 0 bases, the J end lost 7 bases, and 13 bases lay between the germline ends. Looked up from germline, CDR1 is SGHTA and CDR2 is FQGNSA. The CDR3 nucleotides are TGTGCCAGCAGCTTAGCAGCGGACAGTCGGAACACCATATATTTT. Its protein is CASSLAADSRNTIYF. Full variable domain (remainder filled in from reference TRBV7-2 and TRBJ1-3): GAGVSQSPSNKVTEKGKDVELRCDPISGHTALYWYRQSLGQGLEFLIYFQGNSAPDKSGLPSDRFSAERTGGSVSTLTIQRTQQEDSAVYLCASSLAADSRNTIYFGEGSWLTVV.

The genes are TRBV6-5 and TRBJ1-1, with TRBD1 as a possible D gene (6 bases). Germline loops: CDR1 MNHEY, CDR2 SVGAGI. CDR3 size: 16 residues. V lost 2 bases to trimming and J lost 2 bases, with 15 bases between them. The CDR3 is CASSYDIQGINTEAFF. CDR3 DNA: TGTGCCAGCAGTTACGACATACAGGGCATCAACACTGAAGCTTTCTTT.

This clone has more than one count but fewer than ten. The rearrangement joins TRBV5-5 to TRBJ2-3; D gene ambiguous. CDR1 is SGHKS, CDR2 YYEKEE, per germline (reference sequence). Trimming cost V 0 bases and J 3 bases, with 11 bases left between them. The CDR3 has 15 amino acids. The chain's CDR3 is CASSLVWGCTDTQYF. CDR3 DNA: TGTGCCAGCAGCTTGGTGTGGGGTTGTACAGATACGCAGTATTTT.

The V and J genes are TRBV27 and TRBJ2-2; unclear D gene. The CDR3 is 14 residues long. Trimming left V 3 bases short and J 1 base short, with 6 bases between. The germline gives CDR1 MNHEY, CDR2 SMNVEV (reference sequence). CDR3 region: CASSFSGNTGELFF. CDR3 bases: TGTGCCAGCAGTTTCTCAGGGAACACCGGGGAGCTGTTTTTT.

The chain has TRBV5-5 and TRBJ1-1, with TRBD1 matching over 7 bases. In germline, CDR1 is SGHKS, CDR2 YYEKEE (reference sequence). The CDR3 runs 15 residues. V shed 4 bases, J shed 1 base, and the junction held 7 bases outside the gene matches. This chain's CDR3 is CASSQGQSSNTEAFF. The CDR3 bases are TGTGCCAGCAGCCAGGGACAGAGTTCGAACACTGAAGCTTTCTTT.

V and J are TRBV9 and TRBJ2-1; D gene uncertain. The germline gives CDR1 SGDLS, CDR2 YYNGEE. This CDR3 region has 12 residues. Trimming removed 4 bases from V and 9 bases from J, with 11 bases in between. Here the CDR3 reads CASSLNGIEQFF. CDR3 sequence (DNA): TGTGCCAGCAGCCTCAATGGGATTGAGCAGTTCTTC.

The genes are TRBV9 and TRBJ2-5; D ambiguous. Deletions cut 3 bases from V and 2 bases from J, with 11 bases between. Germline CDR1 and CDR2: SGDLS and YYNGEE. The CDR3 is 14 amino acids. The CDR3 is CASSAGPIQETQYF. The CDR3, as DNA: TGTGCCAGCAGCGCGGGCCCGATTCAAGAGACCCAGTACTTC.

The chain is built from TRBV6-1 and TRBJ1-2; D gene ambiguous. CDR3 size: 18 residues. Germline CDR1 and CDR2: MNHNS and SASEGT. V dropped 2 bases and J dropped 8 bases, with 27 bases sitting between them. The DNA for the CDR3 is TGTGCCAGCAGTGAAATGTTCCGTGTCCAAATGTCGGCAGGAGGCTACACCTTC. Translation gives CASSEMFRVQMSAGGYTF.

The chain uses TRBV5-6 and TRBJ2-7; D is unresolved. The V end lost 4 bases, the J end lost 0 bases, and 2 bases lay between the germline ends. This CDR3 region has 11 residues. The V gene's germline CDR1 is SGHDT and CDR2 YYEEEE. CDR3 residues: CASSHSYEQYF. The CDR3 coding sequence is TGTGCCAGCAGCCACTCCTACGAGCAGTACTTC.

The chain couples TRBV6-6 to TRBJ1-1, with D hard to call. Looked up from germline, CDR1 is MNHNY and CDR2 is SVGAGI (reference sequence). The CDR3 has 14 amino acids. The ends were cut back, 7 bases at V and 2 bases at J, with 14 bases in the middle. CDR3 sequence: CASNPRVVNTEAFF. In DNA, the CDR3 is TGTGCCAGCAACCCCCGGGTGGTAAACACTGAAGCTTTCTTT.

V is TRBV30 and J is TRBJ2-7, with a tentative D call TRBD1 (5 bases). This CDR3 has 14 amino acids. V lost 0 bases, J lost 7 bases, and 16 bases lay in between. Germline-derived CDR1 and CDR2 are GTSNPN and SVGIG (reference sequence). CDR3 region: CAWSVKGLQWEQYF. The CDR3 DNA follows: TGTGCCTGGAGTGTAAAGGGGCTTCAGTGGGAGCAGTACTTC.

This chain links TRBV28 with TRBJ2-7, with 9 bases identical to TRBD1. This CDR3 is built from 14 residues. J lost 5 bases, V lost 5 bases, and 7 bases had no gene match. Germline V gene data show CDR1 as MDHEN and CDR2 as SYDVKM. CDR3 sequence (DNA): TGTGCCAGCAGTCCGACAGGGGGGTTGGACGAGCAGTACTTC. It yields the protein CASSPTGGLDEQYF.

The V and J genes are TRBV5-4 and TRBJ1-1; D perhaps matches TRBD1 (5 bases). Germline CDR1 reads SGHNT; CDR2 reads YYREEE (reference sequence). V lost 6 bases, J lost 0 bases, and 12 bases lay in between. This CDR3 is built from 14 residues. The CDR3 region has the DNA TGTGCCAGCACAGGTTGGGGGATGAACACTGAAGCTTTCTTT. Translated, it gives CASTGWGMNTEAFF.

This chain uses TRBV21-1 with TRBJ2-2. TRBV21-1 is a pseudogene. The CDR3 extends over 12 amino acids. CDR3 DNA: TGTGCCAGCAGCAACATCCTCGGGGAGCTGTTTTTT. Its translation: CASSNILGELFF.

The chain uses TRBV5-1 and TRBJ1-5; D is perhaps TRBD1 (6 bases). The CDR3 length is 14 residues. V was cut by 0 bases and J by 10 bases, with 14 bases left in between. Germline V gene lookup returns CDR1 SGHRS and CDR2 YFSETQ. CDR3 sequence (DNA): TGCGCCAGCAGCTTGGCCGGGGGGCGCAACCCCCAGCATTTT. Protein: CASSLAGGRNPQHF.

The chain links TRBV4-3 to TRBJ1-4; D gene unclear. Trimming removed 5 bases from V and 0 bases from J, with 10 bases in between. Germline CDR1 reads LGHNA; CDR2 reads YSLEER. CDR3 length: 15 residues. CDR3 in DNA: TGCGCCAGCAGCATAGACGGTGCAACTAATGAAAAACTGTTTTTT. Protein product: CASSIDGATNEKLFF.

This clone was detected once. CDR3 sequence (DNA): TGTGCTAGTGGTTTGGTACTTCAGCACCGGTACACTGAAGCTTTCTTT. Translation: CASGLVLQHRYTEAFF. The chain uses TRBV12-5 and TRBJ1-1; no reliable D call. V was shortened by 0 bases and J by 3 bases, with 14 bases between the two germline ends. Per germline, CDR1 LGHNT and CDR2 FRNRAP. This CDR3 spans 16 amino acids.

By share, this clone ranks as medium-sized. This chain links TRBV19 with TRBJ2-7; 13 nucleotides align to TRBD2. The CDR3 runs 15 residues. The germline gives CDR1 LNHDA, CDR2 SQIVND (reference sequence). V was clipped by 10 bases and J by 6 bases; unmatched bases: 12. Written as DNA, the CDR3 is TGTGCCACATCCCGGACTAGCGGGAGCTACGCCGAGCAGTACTTC. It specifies CATSRTSGSYAEQYF.

The CDR3 nucleotides are TGTGCCAGTAGTATAGGACAGTGGAATGAGCAGTTCTTC. Protein product: CASSIGQWNEQFF. The V call is TRBV19, the J call TRBJ2-1; D might be TRBD1 (5 bases). The CDR3 sequence is 13 residues long. The V gene's germline CDR1 is LNHDA and CDR2 SQIVND (reference sequence). Trimming took 1 base from V and 7 from J, leaving 8 bases between them.

The CDR3 sequence: CASSPPSGTANTDTQYF. The CDR3 nucleotides read TGTGCCAGCAGCCCTCCCTCCGGGACAGCCAACACAGATACGCAGTATTTT. The V call is TRBV11-2, the J call TRBJ2-3, with 7 bases that match TRBD1. V lost 5 bases to trimming and J lost 2 bases; unmatched junction nucleotides: 13. The germline V gene has CDR1 SGHAT and CDR2 FQNNGV. This CDR3 is 17 amino acids long.

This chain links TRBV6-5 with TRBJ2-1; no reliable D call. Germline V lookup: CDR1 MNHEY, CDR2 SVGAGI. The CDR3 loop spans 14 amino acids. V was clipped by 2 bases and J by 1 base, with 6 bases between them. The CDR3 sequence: CASSYGLSYNEQFF. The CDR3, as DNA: TGTGCCAGCAGTTACGGTTTATCCTACAATGAGCAGTTCTTC.

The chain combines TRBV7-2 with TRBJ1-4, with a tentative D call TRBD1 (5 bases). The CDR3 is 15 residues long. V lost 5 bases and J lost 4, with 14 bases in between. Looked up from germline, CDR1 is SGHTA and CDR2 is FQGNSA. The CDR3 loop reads CASSPSTALNEKLFF. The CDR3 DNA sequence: TGTGCCAGCAGCCCATCGACAGCACTTAATGAAAAACTGTTTTTT. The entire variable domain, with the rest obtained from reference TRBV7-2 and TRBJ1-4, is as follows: GAGVSQSPSNKVTEKGKDVELRCDPISGHTALYWYRQSLGQGLEFLIYFQGNSAPDKSGLPSDRFSAERTGGSVSTLTIQRTQQEDSAVYLCASSPSTALNEKLFFGSGTQLSVL.

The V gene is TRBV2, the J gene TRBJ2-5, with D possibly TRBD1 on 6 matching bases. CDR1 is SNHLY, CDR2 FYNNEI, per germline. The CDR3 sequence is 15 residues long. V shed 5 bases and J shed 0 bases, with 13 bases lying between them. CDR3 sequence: CASSPEDRYQETQYF. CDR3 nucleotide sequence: TGTGCCAGCAGTCCCGAAGACAGGTACCAAGAGACCCAGTACTTC.

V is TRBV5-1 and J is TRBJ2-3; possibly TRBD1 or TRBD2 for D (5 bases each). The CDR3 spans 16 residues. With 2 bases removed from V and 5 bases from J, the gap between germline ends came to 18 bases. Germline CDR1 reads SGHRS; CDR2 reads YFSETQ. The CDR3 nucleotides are TGCGCCAGCAGCTTAAACTACCGGGGCCAGGAAGATACGCAGTATTTT. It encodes CASSLNYRGQEDTQYF.

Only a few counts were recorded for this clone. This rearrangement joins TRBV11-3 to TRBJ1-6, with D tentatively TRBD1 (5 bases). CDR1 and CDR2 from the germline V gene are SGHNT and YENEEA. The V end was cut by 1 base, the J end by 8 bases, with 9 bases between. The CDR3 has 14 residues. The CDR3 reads CASSLGRGHSPLHF. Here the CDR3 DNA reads TGTGCCAGCAGCTTAGGGAGGGGACATTCACCCCTCCACTTT.

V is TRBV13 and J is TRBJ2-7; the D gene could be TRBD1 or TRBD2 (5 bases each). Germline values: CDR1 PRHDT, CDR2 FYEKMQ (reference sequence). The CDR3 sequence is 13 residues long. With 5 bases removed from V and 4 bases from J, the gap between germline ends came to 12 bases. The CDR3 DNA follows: TGTGCCAGCAGCCCTGGGACGGATTACGAGCAGTACTTC. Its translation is CASSPGTDYEQYF.

CDR3 in amino acids: CSGGLGEPGDEQFF. The CDR3 DNA reads TGCAGCGGTGGGCTCGGGGAACCGGGTGATGAGCAGTTCTTC. This chain joins TRBV29-1 and TRBJ2-1, with D possibly matching TRBD2 (5 bases). Germline V gene data show CDR1 as SQVTM and CDR2 as ANQGSEA. The ends were cut back, 7 bases at V and 8 bases at J, with 21 bases in the middle. The CDR3 extends over 14 amino acids.

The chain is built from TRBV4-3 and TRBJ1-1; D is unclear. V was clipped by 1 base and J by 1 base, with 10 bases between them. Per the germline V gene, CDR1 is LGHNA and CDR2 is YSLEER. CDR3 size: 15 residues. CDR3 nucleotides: TGCGCCAGCAGCCAAGGAGGGATAACGAACACTGAAGCTTTCTTT. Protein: CASSQGGITNTEAFF.

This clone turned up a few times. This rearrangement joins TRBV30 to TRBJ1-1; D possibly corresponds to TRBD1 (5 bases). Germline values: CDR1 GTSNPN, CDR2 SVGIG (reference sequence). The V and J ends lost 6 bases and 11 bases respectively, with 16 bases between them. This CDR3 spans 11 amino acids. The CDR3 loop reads CACPWGIAAFF. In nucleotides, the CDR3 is TGTGCCTGCCCTTGGGGCATTGCGGCTTTCTTT.